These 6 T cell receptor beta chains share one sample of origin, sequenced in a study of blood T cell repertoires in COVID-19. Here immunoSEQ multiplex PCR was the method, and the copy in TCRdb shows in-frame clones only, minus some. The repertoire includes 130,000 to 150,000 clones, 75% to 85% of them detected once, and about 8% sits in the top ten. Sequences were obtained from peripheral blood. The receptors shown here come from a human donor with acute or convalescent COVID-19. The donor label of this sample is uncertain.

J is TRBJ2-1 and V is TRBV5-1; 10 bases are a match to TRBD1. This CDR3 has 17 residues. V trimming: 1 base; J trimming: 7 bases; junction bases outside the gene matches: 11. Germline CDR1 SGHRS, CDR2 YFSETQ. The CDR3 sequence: CASSLRTGGHSRNEQFF. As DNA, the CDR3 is TGCGCCAGCAGCTTGAGGACAGGGGGTCACTCACGGAATGAGCAGTTCTTC.

The CDR3 reads CASSTPNRGRGNTIYF. CDR3 coding DNA: TGTGCCAGCAGTACCCCAAACAGGGGGCGAGGAAACACCATATATTTT. This chain links TRBV6-6 with TRBJ1-3; 9 bases agree with TRBD1. The CDR3 contains 16 residues. Trimming removed 5 bases from V and 4 bases from J; junction bases left unmatched: 9. Germline-derived CDR1 and CDR2 are MNHNY and SVGAGI (reference sequence).

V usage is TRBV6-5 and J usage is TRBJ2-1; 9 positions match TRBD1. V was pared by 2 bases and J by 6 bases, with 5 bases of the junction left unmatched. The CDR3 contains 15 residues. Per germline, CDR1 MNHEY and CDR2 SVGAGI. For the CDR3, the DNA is TGTGCCAGCAGTTACGGGGACAGGGCGGGCAATGAGCAGTTCTTC. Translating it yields CASSYGDRAGNEQFF.

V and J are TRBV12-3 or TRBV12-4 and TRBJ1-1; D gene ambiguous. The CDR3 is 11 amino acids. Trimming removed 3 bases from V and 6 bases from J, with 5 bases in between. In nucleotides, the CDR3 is TGTGCCAGCAGTTTTGGGCCTGAAGCTTTCTTT. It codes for CASSFGPEAFF.

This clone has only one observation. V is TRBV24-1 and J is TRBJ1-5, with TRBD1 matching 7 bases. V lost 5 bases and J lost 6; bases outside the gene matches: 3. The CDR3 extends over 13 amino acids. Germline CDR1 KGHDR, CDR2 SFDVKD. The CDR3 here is CATSGRDSQPQHF. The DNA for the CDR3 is TGTGCCACCAGTGGAAGGGACAGTCAGCCCCAGCATTTT.

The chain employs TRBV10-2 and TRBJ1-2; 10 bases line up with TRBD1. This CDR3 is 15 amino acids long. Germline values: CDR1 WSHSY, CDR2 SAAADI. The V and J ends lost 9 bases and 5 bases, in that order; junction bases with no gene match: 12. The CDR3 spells CASFPTGGAWYGYTF. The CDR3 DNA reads TGCGCCAGTTTTCCGACAGGGGGCGCTTGGTATGGCTACACCTTC.